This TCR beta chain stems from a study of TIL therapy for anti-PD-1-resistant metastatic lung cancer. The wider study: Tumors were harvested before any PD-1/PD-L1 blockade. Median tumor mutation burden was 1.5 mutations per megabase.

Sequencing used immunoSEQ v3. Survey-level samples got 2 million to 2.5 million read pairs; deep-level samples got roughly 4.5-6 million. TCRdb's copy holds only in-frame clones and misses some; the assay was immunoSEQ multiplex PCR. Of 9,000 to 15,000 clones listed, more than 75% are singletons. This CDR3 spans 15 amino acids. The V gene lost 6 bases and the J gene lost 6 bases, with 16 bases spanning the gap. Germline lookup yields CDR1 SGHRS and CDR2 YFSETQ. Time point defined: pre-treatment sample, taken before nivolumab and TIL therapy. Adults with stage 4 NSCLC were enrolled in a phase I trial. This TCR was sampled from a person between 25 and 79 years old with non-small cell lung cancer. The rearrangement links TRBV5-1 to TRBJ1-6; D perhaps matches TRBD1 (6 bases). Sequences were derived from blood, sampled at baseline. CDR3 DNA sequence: TGCGCCAGCACCCCCCAGACAGGTTCTAATTCACCCCTCCACTTT. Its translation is CASTPQTGSNSPLHF.